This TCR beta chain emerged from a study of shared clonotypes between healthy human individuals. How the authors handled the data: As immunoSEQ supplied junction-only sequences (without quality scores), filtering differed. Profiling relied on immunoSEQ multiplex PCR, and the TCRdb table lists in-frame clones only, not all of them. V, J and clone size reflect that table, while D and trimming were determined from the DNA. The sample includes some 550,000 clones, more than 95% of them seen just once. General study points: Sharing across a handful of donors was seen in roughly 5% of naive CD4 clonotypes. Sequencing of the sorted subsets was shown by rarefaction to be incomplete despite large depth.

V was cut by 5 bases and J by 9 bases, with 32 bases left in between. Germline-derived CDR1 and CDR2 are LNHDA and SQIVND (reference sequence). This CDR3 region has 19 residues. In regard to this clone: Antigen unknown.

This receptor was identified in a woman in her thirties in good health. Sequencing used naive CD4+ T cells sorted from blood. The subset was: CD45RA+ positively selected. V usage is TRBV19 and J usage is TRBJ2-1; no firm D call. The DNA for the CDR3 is TGTGCCAGTAGTCAGAGCTTAGGGTCGGGTAGCCCGAGATGGGCTGAGCAGTTCTTC. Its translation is CASSQSLGSGSPRWAEQFF.